This TCR beta chain originates from a study of blood T cell repertoires in COVID-19. As for the study in general: T cells, B-cell-depleted T cells, or PBMCs provided the cDNA or gDNA that served as material.

The CDR3 has 16 amino acids. Between the trimmed V and J ends, which lost 0 bases and 3 bases, there was a span of 12 bases. Germline loops: CDR1 SGHRS, CDR2 YFSETQ. Per the authors' pipeline: Reference gene primer amplification gave estimated nucleated cell counts. Using immunoSEQ multiplex PCR, the repertoire was profiled, and TCRdb retains in-frame clones only, with some absent. V, J and clone size are those of that table, while D and trimming were read from the DNA. The sample holds some 160,000 clones; roughly 80% are singletons and the top ten take about 15%. The sample consisted of peripheral blood. This receptor was obtained from a woman older than 75 with acute or convalescent COVID-19. This chain links TRBV5-1 with TRBJ2-2; D perhaps matches TRBD1 (5 bases). CDR3 nucleotide sequence: TGCGCCAGCAGCTTGGATCCAGGGAAGTACACCGGGGAGCTGTTTTTT. This sequence encodes CASSLDPGKYTGELFF.